These T cell receptor beta chains were read from a single sample in a study of cytomegalovirus exposure and HLA in healthy donors. TCRdb's copy holds only in-frame clones and misses some; the assay was immunoSEQ multiplex PCR. In the table there are 130,000 or so clones, roughly three fifths of which are singletons. Sequencing was done on a sample of PBMCs. These receptors all stem from a woman in her 40s in good health and CMV-seronegative. Both conserved end residues are part of each CDR3. A D gene is named only where the DNA matches it firmly. Some rows have no size entry. The others give once, few or many, or a class for an expanded clone.

cdr3_length	j_call	d_call	v_call	clone_size	cdr3_nt	cdr3_aa
15	TRBJ1-5	TRBD1	TRBV7-2	NA	TGTGCCAGCAGCTTAGCGGGACAGAGAAATCAGCCCCAGCATTTT	CASSLAGQRNQPQHF
16	TRBJ2-2	NA	TRBV7-3	once	TGTGCCAGCAGCCCCTGGACTACCTCGAACACCGGGGAGCTGTTTTTT	CASSPWTTSNTGELFF
13	TRBJ1-1	NA	TRBV5-4	few	TGTGCCAGCAGCTTCGACAGGAACACTGAAGCTTTCTTT	CASSFDRNTEAFF
14	TRBJ2-7	NA	TRBV11-1	NA	TGTGCCAGCAGCCGTCAACAGGGCCCAAGGGAGCAGTACTTC	CASSRQQGPREQYF
17	TRBJ1-6	NA	TRBV7-6	NA	TGTGCCAGCAGCTTTGCAGGGAAGAGCTCCTATAATTCACCCCTCCACTTT	CASSFAGKSSYNSPLHF
15	TRBJ1-5	TRBD1	TRBV28	NA	TGTGCCAGCAGCCCCGACAGGGGGCATGGTCAGCCCCAGCATTTT	CASSPDRGHGQPQHF
13	TRBJ1-2	NA	TRBV13	NA	TGTGCCAGCAGCTCAGCGCCCGTACCTGGCTACACCTTC	CASSSAPVPGYTF
15	TRBJ2-3	TRBD1	TRBV5-1	NA	TGCGCCAGCAGCTCGTCAGGACAGGTAGCAGATACGCAGTATTTT	CASSSSGQVADTQYF
14	TRBJ1-1	TRBD1	TRBV29-1	once	TGCAGCGCCTTGGACAGGGTTTCGAACACTGAAGCTTTCTTT	CSALDRVSNTEAFF
12	TRBJ2-5	TRBD1	TRBV6-5	NA	TGTGCCAGCAGTCACAGGGGAGAGACCCAGTACTTC	CASSHRGETQYF
17	TRBJ2-1	NA	TRBV5-6	NA	TGTGCCAGCAGCTTGAGGGGTCAGGCAGGGTCCTACAATGAGCAGTTCTTC	CASSLRGQAGSYNEQFF
15	TRBJ1-2	TRBD1	TRBV15	few	TGTGCCACCAGCAGAAACAGGGGGGTCCTCTATGGCTACACCTTC	CATSRNRGVLYGYTF
15	TRBJ2-1	NA	TRBV28	NA	TGTGCCAGCAGTTTACTCGTAGGGGGTGGTAATGAGCAGTTCTTC	CASSLLVGGGNEQFF
15	TRBJ2-7	TRBD1	TRBV27	few	TGTGCCAGCAGTTTAAAAGGTACAGGGGGCTACGAGCAGTACTTC	CASSLKGTGGYEQYF
16	TRBJ1-1	NA	TRBV10-3	NA	TGTGCCATCAGTGAGTCGAGCGCCAGGGTCCAAACTGAAGCTTTCTTT	CAISESSARVQTEAFF
14	TRBJ1-2	NA	TRBV30	NA	TGTGCCTGGACGACAGGCCTGGGCCCTTATGGCTACACCTTC	CAWTTGLGPYGYTF
14	TRBJ1-1	NA	TRBV6-5	NA	TGTGCCAGCAGTTACTTACGGGAGAACACTGAAGCTTTCTTT	CASSYLRENTEAFF
13	TRBJ1-2	NA	TRBV19	few	TGTGCCAGTAGTACCGGAGGGGCGGATGGCTACACCTTC	CASSTGGADGYTF
14	TRBJ2-3	TRBD2	TRBV7-2	NA	TGTGCCAGCCAGCGGGGTGGGGGCACAGATACGCAGTATTTT	CASQRGGGTDTQYF
14	TRBJ1-2	NA	TRBV15	NA	TGTGCCACCAGCAGAGAGGGGGGAGTGGATGGCTACACCTTC	CATSREGGVDGYTF
13	TRBJ1-2	TRBD1	TRBV30	NA	TGTGCCTGGAGTCACGGGACAGACGATGGCTACACCTTC	CAWSHGTDDGYTF
18	TRBJ1-6	NA	TRBV6-1	few	TGTGCCAGCAGTGAAGTGGGCACGACAAGCTCCTATAATTCACCCCTCCACTTT	CASSEVGTTSSYNSPLHF
17	TRBJ2-2	TRBD1	TRBV9	NA	TGTGCCAGCAGCGTAAGACCTGCAGGGGGCAATACCGGGGAGCTGTTTTTT	CASSVRPAGGNTGELFF